Listed below are T cell receptor beta chains from one sample, sequenced in a study of T cell repertoires in cytomegalovirus infection. TCRdb re-called the reads with MiXCR, one entry per CDR3 protein. This table holds about 900,000 distinct CDR3 sequences, approximately 30% found once. These receptors' targets are unknown. Source: cultured CD8+ T cells from PBMCs, taken from culture after CMV antigen stimulation. These receptors originate from a human donor in good health (CMV status not recorded). Some clones in this sample may be carry-over from other donors' samples. Each CDR3 is given with its conserved first and last residue.

>TRBJ2-1|TRBV7-6
CASSPGQGGNEQFF
>TRBJ1-1|TRBV4-1
CASSQFLRGLYTEAFF
>TRBJ2-3|TRBV12-3/TRBV12-4
CASRHSGGGTDTQYF
>TRBJ1-2|TRBV9
CASSASGGFRDGYTF
>TRBJ1-5|TRBV29-1
CSVLQGNGNQPQHF
>TRBJ1-2|TRBV19
CASSIGPGQTSYGYTF
>TRBJ1-1|TRBV9
CASSVAKGMNTEAFF
>TRBJ1-2|TRBV7-8
CASSSSPGQDYGYTF
>TRBJ2-3|TRBV7-9
CASSLGTSGGARDTQYF
>TRBJ1-1|TRBV15
CATSGPWGLANTEAFF
>TRBJ2-1|TRBV7-2
CASSHRGESSYNEQFF
>TRBJ2-1|TRBV19
CASRQEPNEQFF
>TRBJ2-1|TRBV27
CASIGGGGKGNEQFF
>TRBJ2-1|TRBV6-5
CASRRGNEQFF
>TRBJ1-4|TRBV7-2
CASSLNRGNEKLFF
>TRBJ1-2|TRBV12-3/TRBV12-4
CASSFLGYGYTF
>TRBJ2-5|TRBV7-9
CASSPPPGTGIWETQYF
>TRBJ2-1|TRBV3-1
CASSPGTSGSEF
>TRBJ1-5|TRBV2
CASSWRQKGDQPQHF
>TRBJ2-1|TRBV6-5
CASSTLSGDSYNEQFF
>TRBJ2-1|TRBV27
CASSLSGQNEQFF
>TRBJ2-6|TRBV10-3
CAITDRELFGANVLTF
>TRBJ2-3|TRBV20-1
CSVPGRITDTQYF
>TRBJ1-6|TRBV6-5
CASSSEGFSYNSPLHF
>TRBJ2-4|TRBV5-6
CASSLERGGLGQKNIQYF
>TRBJ1-3|TRBV19
CASRRDGSSGNTIYF
>TRBJ2-2|TRBV4-1
CASSQDLTNTGELFF
>TRBJ2-1|TRBV11-2
CASSPSAGGLNEQFF
>TRBJ2-5|TRBV15
CATSRDQRALRVRKETQYF
>TRBJ2-3|TRBV7-2
CASSLGHTDTQYF
>TRBJ1-1|TRBV7-9
CASSSRQGARNSLDTEAFF
>TRBJ2-1|TRBV11-3
CACSSTGQSRYNEQFF
>TRBJ2-1|TRBV19
CASSSGTGAMGYNEQFF
>TRBJ1-1|TRBV6-1
CASKLGEPGNTEAFF
>TRBJ2-1|TRBV28
CASRTRWVRSWRAYNEQFF
>TRBJ2-7|TRBV7-9
CASSQLGRPYEQYF
>TRBJ1-2|TRBV20-1
CSAFGQGAETNYGYTF
>TRBJ2-1|TRBV6-6
CASSPLAGVGEQFF
>TRBJ1-2|TRBV9
CASSPPVGGGYTF